Reported below is one TCR beta chain. Its antigen is unknown. These data originate in a study of T cell responses to AZD1222 COVID-19 vaccine. Study-level results: No repertoire was sampled before or during the peak T cell response, only after it. Only 5 to 7 AZD1222 recipients tested seropositive at baseline.

V dropped 1 base and J dropped 4 bases, with 16 bases sitting between them. The CDR3 runs to 16 residues. Germline V lookup: CDR1 SGHTA, CDR2 FQGNSA. This table comes from immunoSEQ multiplex PCR, and its TCRdb copy is limited to in-frame clones, with some not included. Of about 99,000 clones in the sample, about 90% are singletons; the top ten hold less than 3.5%. The receptor was derived from an adult in good health. This chain links TRBV7-2 with TRBJ1-2; D is unclear. The starting material was peripheral blood, obtained on day 0 of AZD1222 vaccination. In DNA form, the CDR3 reads TGTGCCAGCAGCTTAGGGAGCTTTACTTCCTTCTATGGCTACACCTTC. This codes for CASSLGSFTSFYGYTF.